This passage covers 19 T cell receptor beta chains from one sample sequenced in a study of shared clonotypes between healthy human individuals. Sequencing was performed with immunoSEQ multiplex PCR; in TCRdb, only in-frame clones are kept and a portion is missing. The data show millions of clones, with 85% to 95% seen just once and approximately 0.13% held by the top ten. Sample: naive CD4+ T cells sorted from blood. Subset denoted: CD45RA+ positively selected. These receptors came from a man younger than 35 in good health.

The chain uses TRBV7-2 and TRBJ1-5; weak D call: TRBD1 (5 bases). Germline assignment: CDR1 SGHTA and CDR2 FQGNSA. Deletions cut 5 bases from V and 4 bases from J, with 6 bases between. This CDR3 comprises 12 residues. The CDR3: CASSRGNQPQHF. CDR3 nucleotides: TGTGCCAGCAGCCGGGGGAATCAGCCCCAGCATTTT.

The V call is TRBV6-6, the J call TRBJ2-7; TRBD2 aligns across 7 bases. The V segment lost 0 bases and the J segment 3 bases; nucleotides outside the gene matches: 5. The length of the CDR3 is 15 residues. Germline CDR1 MNHNY, CDR2 SVGAGI (reference sequence). DNA of the CDR3: TGTGCCAGCAGTTACTCTCCCCGGGACTACTACGAGCAGTACTTC. Residues: CASSYSPRDYYEQYF.

Remarks on this clone: Within the sample, other DNA sequences also encode this same CDR3. The chain employs TRBV6-5 and TRBJ2-6; a possible D gene is TRBD2 (5 bases). Germline loops: CDR1 MNHEY, CDR2 SVGAGI. The CDR3 has 16 amino acids. Deletions cut 0 bases from V and 4 bases from J, with 10 bases between. The CDR3 region is CASSYSRASGANVLTF. DNA of the CDR3: TGTGCCAGCAGTTACTCGCGGGCGTCGGGGGCCAACGTCCTGACTTTC.

Note on this clone: At the DNA level, this CDR3 is encoded by other sequences in the same sample as well. The chain recombines TRBV7-2 with TRBJ1-5, with D perhaps matching TRBD1 (6 bases). Trimming took 1 base from V and 2 from J, leaving 9 bases between them. There are 15 residues in the CDR3. Germline V CDR1 and CDR2: SGHTA, FQGNSA. The CDR3 protein is CASSLEGVGNQPQHF. The CDR3 DNA sequence: TGTGCCAGCAGCTTAGAGGGGGTCGGCAATCAGCCCCAGCATTTT.

The chain links TRBV5-1 to TRBJ2-1; D gene uncertain. The germline CDR1 and CDR2 sequences are SGHRS and YFSETQ. The CDR3 is made up of 12 amino acids. The V and J ends lost 4 bases and 8 bases respectively, with 10 bases between them. The CDR3 loop reads CASSPPADEQFF. The CDR3 nucleotides are TGCGCCAGCAGCCCCCCGGCGGATGAGCAGTTCTTC.

The J gene is TRBJ2-7, the V gene TRBV6-1; D perhaps matches TRBD1 (5 bases). Germline V gene sequence: CDR1 MNHNS, CDR2 SASEGT. The V and J ends lost 4 bases and 6 bases respectively, with 13 bases between them. CDR3 size: 13 residues. The CDR3 DNA is TGTGCCAGCAGTGGCCCCGGCAGGGCCGAGCAGTACTTC. Protein product: CASSGPGRAEQYF.

As to this clone: Other DNA sequences in this sample translate to the same CDR3. The J gene is TRBJ2-2, the V gene TRBV9; D gene ambiguous. Trimming took 0 bases from V and 7 from J, leaving 7 bases between them. This CDR3 has 13 residues. CDR1 and CDR2 from the germline V gene are SGDLS and YYNGEE. CDR3 region: CASSVEGFGELFF. The CDR3 coding sequence is TGTGCCAGCAGCGTAGAAGGGTTCGGGGAGCTGTTTTTT.

The rearrangement links TRBV7-2 to TRBJ1-6; weak D call: TRBD1 (6 bases). Germline values: CDR1 SGHTA, CDR2 FQGNSA. This CDR3 has 12 residues. V gave up 0 bases and J gave up 15 bases, with 9 bases separating them. Here the CDR3 reads CASSLAEGVLHF. The DNA for the CDR3 is TGTGCCAGCAGCTTAGCCGAGGGGGTCCTCCACTTT.

The chain recombines TRBV6-5 with TRBJ2-3; 9 positions match TRBD2. This CDR3 has 14 amino acids. V trimming: 2 bases; J trimming: 4 bases; junction bases outside the gene matches: 1. The germline V gene encodes CDR1 MNHEY and CDR2 SVGAGI. In DNA, the CDR3 is TGTGCCAGCAGTTACGGCGGGAGGGCAGATACGCAGTATTTT. Encoded protein: CASSYGGRADTQYF.

This rearrangement joins TRBV18 to TRBJ1-5; D gene ambiguous. The CDR3 is made up of 16 amino acids. V dropped 1 base and J dropped 0 bases, with 10 bases sitting between them. CDR1 and CDR2 from the germline V gene are KGHSH and LQKENI. DNA of the CDR3: TGTGCCAGCTCACCACTCGGAGATTATAGCAATCAGCCCCAGCATTTT. Translation gives CASSPLGDYSNQPQHF.

The J gene is TRBJ1-2, the V gene TRBV10-3; D is unresolved. This CDR3 has 13 residues. V lost 3 bases, J lost 3 bases, and 8 bases lay in between. The germline V gene has CDR1 ENHRY and CDR2 SYGVKD. Written as DNA, the CDR3 is TGTGCCATCAGTGATATGGAAGACTATGGCTACACCTTC. Its translation: CAISDMEDYGYTF.

The chain employs TRBV6-5 and TRBJ1-3; D may be TRBD1 (5 bases). Germline V gene sequence: CDR1 MNHEY, CDR2 SVGAGI. Trimming removed 5 bases at V and 0 bases at J, with 8 bases between. The CDR3 sequence is 14 residues long. CDR3 loop: CASSPTASGNTIYF. Written as DNA, the CDR3 is TGTGCCAGCAGTCCGACAGCCTCTGGAAACACCATATATTTT.

Here the CDR3 reads CAWASGGTDTQYF. For the CDR3, the DNA is TGTGCCTGGGCTAGCGGGGGCACAGATACGCAGTATTTT. V gene TRBV30 combines with J gene TRBJ2-3, with 9 bases aligning to TRBD2. Per the germline V gene, CDR1 is GTSNPN and CDR2 is SVGIG (reference sequence). Germline trimming cut 5 bases from V and 1 base from J; bases unmatched to any gene: 1. The CDR3 is 13 amino acids.

CDR3 in DNA: TGTGCCAGCAGTTTAGAGGTGGATAATTCACCCCTCCACTTT. Protein sequence: CASSLEVDNSPLHF. The genes are TRBV28 and TRBJ1-6; D uncertain. Germline CDR1 is MDHEN and CDR2 is SYDVKM. Trimming removed 2 bases at V and 5 bases at J, with 7 bases between. The CDR3 spans 14 residues.

This rearrangement joins TRBV4-2 to TRBJ2-7, with a possible D match to TRBD2 (5 bases). Trimming pared 0 bases from V and 6 bases from J, leaving 9 bases between. Germline V gene lookup returns CDR1 LGHNA and CDR2 YNFKEQ. CDR3 length: 13 residues. CDR3 DNA sequence: TGTGCCAGCAGCCAAGATCGGGGTATCGAGCAGTACTTC. Encoded protein: CASSQDRGIEQYF.

Only a few counts were recorded for this clone. The rearrangement links TRBV2 to TRBJ2-2; tentatively, D is TRBD1 or TRBD2 (5 bases each). This CDR3 region has 14 residues. V was shortened by 11 bases and J by 1 base, with 14 bases between the two germline ends. Germline V gene data show CDR1 as SNHLY and CDR2 as FYNNEI. The CDR3 DNA sequence: TGTGCCGGGGAAGAGGGGAGGAACACCGGGGAGCTGTTTTTT. Translated: CAGEEGRNTGELFF. The whole variable domain, remainder taken from reference TRBV2 and TRBJ2-2, is EPEVTQTPSHQVTQMGQEVILRCVPISNHLYFYWYRQILGQKVEFLVSFYNNEISEKSEIFDDQFSVERPDGSNFTLKIRSTKLEDSAMYFCAGEEGRNTGELFFGEGSRLTVL.

This chain uses TRBV18 with TRBJ2-5; the D call may be TRBD1 or TRBD2 (5 bases each). V was shortened by 0 bases and J by 2 bases, with 10 bases between the two germline ends. Germline values: CDR1 KGHSH, CDR2 LQKENI. There are 15 residues in the CDR3. In DNA form, the CDR3 reads TGTGCCAGCTCACCACCGGGACGGAGGCAAGAGACCCAGTACTTC. Protein sequence: CASSPPGRRQETQYF.

This clone occurred once. The V gene is TRBV5-1, the J gene TRBJ1-4, with a weak D call TRBD1 (6 bases). This CDR3 region has 13 residues. Deletions cut 3 bases from V and 4 bases from J, with 7 bases between. The V gene's germline CDR1 is SGHRS and CDR2 YFSETQ. The CDR3 sequence: CASSSDSNEKLFF. CDR3 nucleotides: TGCGCCAGCAGCTCGGACAGTAATGAAAAACTGTTTTTT.

The V and J genes are TRBV2 and TRBJ1-2; no clear D. Between the trimmed V and J ends, which lost 7 bases and 7 bases, there was a span of 19 bases. The CDR3 length is 14 residues. Germline loops: CDR1 SNHLY, CDR2 FYNNEI. CDR3 amino acids: CASIFFPGASGYTF. DNA for the CDR3: TGTGCCAGCATTTTCTTTCCGGGAGCCAGTGGCTACACCTTC.